This T cell receptor (beta chain) was profiled in a study of blood T cell repertoires in COVID-19. Study details: PBMCs, B-cell-depleted T cells, or T cells were the source of the cDNA or gDNA that made up the material.

In the authors' methods: Amplification with reference gene primers provided the estimates of nucleated cell counts. The data were produced by immunoSEQ multiplex PCR, yet TCRdb's version contains in-frame clones alone and is incomplete. That table is the source of V, J and clone size, and D and trimming were worked out from the DNA. The table records about 260,000 clones, about nine tenths of them present only once. The length of the CDR3 is 18 residues. Germline V gene lookup returns CDR1 LGHNA and CDR2 YSLEER. V shed 4 bases and J 0 bases; nucleotides not matched to a gene: 11. Sequenced: peripheral blood. The receptor comes from a woman aged 40 to 55 who had recovered from COVID-19. The chain has TRBV4-3 and TRBJ1-4, with 7 positions matching TRBD1. CDR3 nucleotides: TGCGCCAGCAGCCGCAAGACAGGGTCCCTCGCAACTAATGAAAAACTGTTTTTT. Translated: CASSRKTGSLATNEKLFF.